Presented here are 32 T cell receptor beta chains from one specimen sequenced in a study of cytomegalovirus exposure and HLA in healthy donors. TCRdb keeps only in-frame clones here, not all; method: immunoSEQ multiplex PCR. The sample contains 250,000 to 300,000 clones, 90% of which appear only once. Source material: PBMCs. The source of these receptors is a woman aged 18-30 years in good health and CMV-seronegative.

The V and J genes are TRBV30 and TRBJ1-6; 10 bases are shared with TRBD1. The germline V gene has CDR1 GTSNPN and CDR2 SVGIG (reference sequence). Trimming at V came to 1 base and at J to 10 bases, leaving 1 base not matched to a gene. The CDR3 is 13 amino acids. The CDR3 sequence is CAWSGQGASPLHF. The CDR3 DNA follows: TGTGCCTGGAGTGGACAGGGGGCGTCACCCCTCCACTTT.

This rearrangement joins TRBV5-6 to TRBJ1-3, with D perhaps TRBD1 (6 bases). V lost 0 bases to trimming and J lost 7 bases, with 14 bases between them. The CDR3 has 15 amino acids. CDR1 is SGHDT, CDR2 YYEEEE, per germline. The chain's CDR3 is CASSLVGGVGNTIYF. Written as DNA, the CDR3 is TGTGCCAGCAGCTTGGTAGGGGGAGTCGGTAACACCATATATTTT.

This clone was seen once. The chain uses TRBV18 and TRBJ1-1; 7 bases line up with TRBD1. Germline V gene lookup returns CDR1 KGHSH and CDR2 LQKENI. This CDR3 is 14 amino acids long. Unmatched junction bases numbered 3, after V lost 5 bases and J lost 0 bases. Here the CDR3 reads CASSKQGLNTEAFF. The DNA of the CDR3 is TGTGCCAGCTCAAAACAGGGGTTGAACACTGAAGCTTTCTTT.

The chain couples TRBV4-1 to TRBJ2-3; D is ambiguous. CDR1 MGHRA and CDR2 YSYEKL come from the germline V gene. There are 15 residues in the CDR3. The V end was cut by 0 bases, the J end by 2 bases, with 9 bases between. CDR3 sequence reads: CASSQEGVLTDTQYF. The CDR3 DNA reads TGCGCCAGCAGCCAAGAGGGCGTCCTCACAGATACGCAGTATTTT.

The J gene is TRBJ2-1, the V gene TRBV7-9; TRBD2 might be the D (5 bases). The CDR3 has 16 amino acids. The V gene's germline CDR1 is SEHNR and CDR2 FQNEAQ (reference sequence). The V and J ends lost 2 bases and 6 bases respectively, with 17 bases between them. CDR3 coding DNA: TGTGCCAGCAGCTTAAGTATCAATATGGGAGTCAATGAGCAGTTCTTC. Translation gives CASSLSINMGVNEQFF.

The chain couples TRBV28 to TRBJ1-2, with TRBD1 matching over 8 bases. The CDR3 totals 15 residues. Unmatched junction bases numbered 10, after V lost 10 bases and J lost 0 bases. CDR1 is MDHEN, CDR2 SYDVKM, per germline. In nucleotides, the CDR3 is TGTGCCACCGGGGGACAGGCCTTCTCTAACTATGGCTACACCTTC. It codes for CATGGQAFSNYGYTF.

The chain carries TRBV7-8 and TRBJ2-3; possibly TRBD1 for D (6 bases). The CDR3 sequence is 15 residues long. The V end was cut by 1 base, the J end by 0 bases, with 8 bases between. Germline assignment: CDR1 SGHVS and CDR2 FQNEAQ. Here the CDR3 DNA reads TGTGCCAGCAGCTTAGGTGGACAGAGCACAGATACGCAGTATTTT. This sequence encodes CASSLGGQSTDTQYF.

The CDR3 DNA is TGTGCCAGCAGAACTCTAGCGGGGGCTTACACAGATACGCAGTATTTT. As protein: CASRTLAGAYTDTQYF. This chain connects TRBV2 to TRBJ2-3; TRBD2 matches at 10 bases. V lost 6 bases, J lost 2 bases, and 8 bases stayed unmatched. The CDR3 sequence is 16 residues long. The V gene's germline CDR1 is SNHLY and CDR2 FYNNEI.

The CDR3: CASSGLQGERKNTGELFF. The CDR3 nucleotides read TGCGCCAGCAGCGGTTTGCAGGGGGAACGAAAGAACACCGGGGAGCTGTTTTTT. The genes are TRBV5-1 and TRBJ2-2, with TRBD1 identical over 7 bases. J lost 1 base, V lost 4 bases, and 13 bases had no gene match. This CDR3 region has 18 residues. CDR1 SGHRS and CDR2 YFSETQ come from the germline V gene.

The chain employs TRBV7-2 and TRBJ2-2; 12 bases map to TRBD2. The V and J ends lost 1 base and 5 bases, in that order; junction bases with no gene match: 8. Looked up from germline, CDR1 is SGHTA and CDR2 is FQGNSA. The CDR3 has 18 residues. Here the CDR3 reads CASSLVPVGLAGTGELFF. The CDR3 coding sequence is TGTGCCAGCAGCTTAGTACCCGTAGGACTAGCGGGAACCGGGGAGCTGTTTTTT.

The chain employs TRBV14 and TRBJ2-7; 9 nucleotides agree with TRBD1. Germline V lookup: CDR1 SGHDN, CDR2 FVKESK. This CDR3 region has 14 residues. With V trimmed by 4 bases and J by 6 bases, 7 bases remained unmatched. The CDR3 spells CASSPWTGVPEQYF. The CDR3 DNA sequence: TGTGCCAGCAGCCCTTGGACAGGGGTCCCCGAGCAGTACTTC. Full variable domain (rest looked up from reference TRBV14 and TRBJ2-7): EAGVTQFPSHSVIEKGQTVTLRCDPISGHDNLYWYRRVMGKEIKFLLHFVKESKQDESGMPNNRFLAERTGGTYSTLKVQPAELEDSGVYFCASSPWTGVPEQYFGPGTRLTVT.

The chain is built from TRBV6-5 and TRBJ1-2; weak D call: TRBD1 (5 bases). The V end lost 3 bases, the J end lost 8 bases, and 22 bases lay between the germline ends. CDR1 and CDR2 from the germline V gene are MNHEY and SVGAGI. The CDR3 has 16 amino acids. CDR3 sequence (DNA): TGTGCCAGCAGTTATGTGAATTATTTAGGAGGGGTCGGCTACACCTTC. This gives the protein CASSYVNYLGGVGYTF.

This chain uses TRBV10-2 with TRBJ2-2; unclear D gene. Looked up from germline, CDR1 is WSHSY and CDR2 is SAAADI. Trimming cost V 3 bases and J 5 bases, with 19 bases left between them. This CDR3 is built from 17 residues. CDR3: CASSDATVAARTGELFF. The CDR3 nucleotides are TGCGCCAGCAGTGACGCCACGGTAGCAGCTCGAACCGGGGAGCTGTTTTTT.

This clone occurred a few times. V usage is TRBV20-1 and J usage is TRBJ1-1, with 8 bases fitting TRBD1. The J segment lost 5 bases and the V segment lost 5 bases, leaving 1 base of the junction unmatched. CDR1 and CDR2 from the germline V gene are DFQATT and SNEGSKA (reference sequence). This CDR3 is 11 amino acids long. The CDR3 DNA sequence: TGCAGTGCTGACAGGGGTACTGAAGCTTTCTTT. The encoded protein is CSADRGTEAFF.

The genes are TRBV6-5 and TRBJ1-6; possibly TRBD1 for D (5 bases). Looked up from germline, CDR1 is MNHEY and CDR2 is SVGAGI. This CDR3 comprises 16 residues. Trimming stripped 2 bases from V and 7 bases from J, with 15 bases between. CDR3 nucleotide sequence: TGTGCCAGCAGTTACGTGGGCTTGGAGGGGAATTCACCCCTCCACTTT. Its translation: CASSYVGLEGNSPLHF.

This rearrangement joins TRBV5-1 to TRBJ2-7; 7 bases are a match to TRBD1. This CDR3 has 13 amino acids. Trimming took 4 bases from V and 5 from J; bases not matched to a gene: 6. Germline loops: CDR1 SGHRS, CDR2 YFSETQ. The CDR3 bases are TGCGCCAGCAGCACAGGGACAGCGGACGAGCAGTACTTC. This codes for CASSTGTADEQYF.

This clone was detected only a few times. The chain couples TRBV27 to TRBJ2-1; possibly TRBD2 for D (7 bases). The CDR3 sequence is 14 residues long. Trimming removed 6 bases at V and 5 bases at J, with 14 bases between. Germline values: CDR1 MNHEY, CDR2 SMNVEV (reference sequence). The CDR3 DNA reads as TGTGCCAGCAGAACGGGGGGCGTGAACAATGAGCAGTTCTTC. Amino acids: CASRTGGVNNEQFF.

This CDR3 is CASSLAQFAGVRNEQFF. The CDR3 bases are TGTGCCAGCAGCTTAGCGCAGTTTGCGGGGGTACGCAATGAGCAGTTCTTC. The V call is TRBV7-9, the J call TRBJ2-1, with 7 bases lining up with TRBD2. This CDR3 contains 17 residues. Germline CDR1 and CDR2: SEHNR and FQNEAQ (reference sequence). The V segment lost 0 bases and the J segment 6 bases; nucleotides outside the gene matches: 11.

The chain couples TRBV5-8 to TRBJ1-2; the D gene is possibly TRBD1 (5 bases). Trimming removed 0 bases from V and 2 bases from J, with 17 bases in between. The length of the CDR3 is 17 residues. Germline CDR1 and CDR2: SGHTS and YDEGEE. The CDR3 region is CASSLVIGVGPNYGYTF. The CDR3 DNA reads TGTGCCAGCAGCTTGGTCATAGGGGTTGGCCCCAACTATGGCTACACCTTC.

This clone has at least ten counts. The CDR3 sequence is CASSGTSGGADTQYF. CDR3 nucleotides: TGTGCCAGCAGTGGGACTAGCGGGGGGGCAGATACGCAGTATTTT. The rearrangement links TRBV6-1 to TRBJ2-3, with TRBD2 matching 15 bases. Germline lookup yields CDR1 MNHNS and CDR2 SASEGT. Unmatched junction bases numbered 0, after V lost 4 bases and J lost 4 bases. The CDR3 loop spans 15 amino acids.

This chain joins TRBV10-3 and TRBJ2-1; 10 bases match TRBD2. CDR3 length: 13 residues. V was clipped by 8 bases and J by 4 bases; unmatched bases: 2. Per the germline V gene, CDR1 is ENHRY and CDR2 is SYGVKD. The CDR3 loop reads CAIGLAEYNEQFF. In DNA form, the CDR3 reads TGTGCCATCGGACTAGCGGAGTACAATGAGCAGTTCTTC.

The chain couples TRBV29-1 to TRBJ2-5; 7 nucleotides match TRBD2. Trimming removed 7 bases from V and 6 bases from J; junction bases left unmatched: 5. Per the germline V gene, CDR1 is SQVTM and CDR2 is ANQGSEA. The CDR3 totals 11 residues. The CDR3 coding sequence is TGCAGCGCCGAGCGGGGACAGACCCAGTACTTC. Translation: CSAERGQTQYF.

V and J are TRBV15 and TRBJ1-1, with D hard to call. Germline lookup yields CDR1 LNHNV and CDR2 YYDKDF (reference sequence). The CDR3 is 13 amino acids. V gave up 4 bases and J gave up 7 bases, with 13 bases separating them. The CDR3 reads CATSTPKSGEAFF. For the CDR3, the DNA is TGTGCCACCAGCACCCCAAAGTCGGGTGAAGCTTTCTTT.

The chain combines TRBV4-1 with TRBJ1-5, with unresolved D. V lost 1 base, J lost 4 bases, and 8 bases lay in between. The CDR3 runs 14 residues. The germline CDR1 and CDR2 sequences are MGHRA and YSYEKL. The CDR3 nucleotides read TGCGCCAGCAGCCAAGGAGGGCGAAATCAGCCCCAGCATTTT. Translated, it gives CASSQGGRNQPQHF.

This clone was seen only once. This same CDR3 is encoded by further DNA sequences in the sample. The chain uses TRBV11-3 and TRBJ2-5; D perhaps matches TRBD2 (5 bases). V lost 2 bases and J 2 bases, leaving 6 bases between the germline ends. From germline, CDR1 is SGHNT and CDR2 YENEEA. CDR3 length: 13 residues. The CDR3 sequence: CASSLRGQETQYF. The CDR3 DNA is TGTGCCAGCAGCTTACGGGGACAAGAGACCCAGTACTTC.

The rearrangement uses TRBV27 and TRBJ2-7, with TRBD1 matching 9 bases. V shed 6 bases, J shed 3 bases, and the junction held 6 bases outside the gene matches. This CDR3 contains 14 residues. Germline loops: CDR1 MNHEY, CDR2 SMNVEV (reference sequence). In nucleotides, the CDR3 is TGTGCCAGCAGGGACCCGGGACAGGGCTACGAGCAGTACTTC. It yields the protein CASRDPGQGYEQYF.

The rearrangement uses TRBV7-2 and TRBJ1-4, with D perhaps matching TRBD1 (6 bases). CDR3 length: 12 residues. The V and J ends lost 3 bases and 10 bases respectively, with 9 bases between them. Germline V gene lookup returns CDR1 SGHTA and CDR2 FQGNSA. The CDR3: CASSFPRGKLFF. Here the CDR3 DNA reads TGTGCCAGCAGCTTCCCCAGGGGAAAACTGTTTTTT.

The V and J genes are TRBV5-1 and TRBJ1-4; no clear D. Germline CDR1 SGHRS, CDR2 YFSETQ. Trimming stripped 5 bases from V and 7 bases from J, with 21 bases between. This CDR3 comprises 16 residues. The CDR3 loop reads CASRCPFPAPSEKLFF. For the CDR3, the DNA is TGCGCCAGCAGGTGTCCCTTCCCCGCGCCTTCTGAAAAACTGTTTTTT.

This clone was detected only once. J is TRBJ1-1 and V is TRBV6-5; D may be TRBD1 (6 bases). V was shortened by 7 bases and J by 0 bases, with 12 bases between the two germline ends. This CDR3 region has 14 residues. In germline, CDR1 is MNHEY, CDR2 SVGAGI. The CDR3 loop reads CASKRTVMNTEAFF. The CDR3 nucleotides read TGTGCCAGCAAGAGGACAGTCATGAACACTGAAGCTTTCTTT.

This clone came up a few times. The chain recombines TRBV11-2 with TRBJ2-7, with D perhaps TRBD2 (6 bases). V was cut by 2 bases and J by 7 bases, with 6 bases left in between. The CDR3 has 11 amino acids. Germline CDR1 SGHAT, CDR2 FQNNGV. CDR3 in DNA: TGTGCCAGCAGCTTAAGCGGGGAGCAGTACGTC. It specifies CASSLSGEQYV.

The chain couples TRBV7-9 to TRBJ1-4; D call uncertain. Looked up from germline, CDR1 is SEHNR and CDR2 is FQNEAQ (reference sequence). V shed 10 bases and J shed 1 base, with 19 bases lying between them. The CDR3 has 16 amino acids. The CDR3 sequence: CATSPHPLITNEKLFF. CDR3 sequence (DNA): TGTGCCACTTCCCCGCACCCACTTATAACTAATGAAAAACTGTTTTTT. Full variable domain (rest looked up from reference TRBV7-9 and TRBJ1-4): DTGVSQNPRHKITKRGQNVTFRCDPISEHNRLYWYRQTLGQGPEFLTYFQNEAQLEKSRLLSDRFSAERPKGSFSTLEIQRTEQGDSAMYLCATSPHPLITNEKLFFGSGTQLSVL.

The V gene is TRBV27, the J gene TRBJ1-5, with TRBD1 as a possible D gene (6 bases). CDR1 and CDR2 (germline): MNHEY, SMNVEV (reference sequence). V was trimmed by 4 bases and J by 0 bases, leaving 10 bases between them. The CDR3 is 15 residues long. CDR3 DNA sequence: TGTGCCAGCAGTTCGGGGACATTTAGCAATCAGCCCCAGCATTTT. As protein: CASSSGTFSNQPQHF.